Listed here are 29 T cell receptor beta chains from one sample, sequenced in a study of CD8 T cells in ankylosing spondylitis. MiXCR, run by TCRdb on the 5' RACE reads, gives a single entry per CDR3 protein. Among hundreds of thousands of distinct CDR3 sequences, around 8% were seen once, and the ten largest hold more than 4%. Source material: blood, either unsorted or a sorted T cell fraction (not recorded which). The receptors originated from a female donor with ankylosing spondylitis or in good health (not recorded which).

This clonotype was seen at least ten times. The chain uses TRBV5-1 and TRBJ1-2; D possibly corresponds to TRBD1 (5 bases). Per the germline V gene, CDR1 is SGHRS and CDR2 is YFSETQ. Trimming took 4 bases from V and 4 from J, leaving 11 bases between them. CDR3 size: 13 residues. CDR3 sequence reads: CASSAATGYGYTF. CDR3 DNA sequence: TGCGCCAGCAGCGCCGCAACAGGCTATGGCTACACCTTC.

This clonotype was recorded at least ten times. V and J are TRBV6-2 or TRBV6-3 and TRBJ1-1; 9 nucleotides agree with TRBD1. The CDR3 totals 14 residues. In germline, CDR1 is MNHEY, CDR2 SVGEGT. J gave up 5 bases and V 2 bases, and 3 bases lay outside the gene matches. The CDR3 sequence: CASSYGQGWTEAFF. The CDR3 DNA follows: TGTGCCAGCAGTTACGGACAGGGGTGGACTGAAGCTTTCTTT.

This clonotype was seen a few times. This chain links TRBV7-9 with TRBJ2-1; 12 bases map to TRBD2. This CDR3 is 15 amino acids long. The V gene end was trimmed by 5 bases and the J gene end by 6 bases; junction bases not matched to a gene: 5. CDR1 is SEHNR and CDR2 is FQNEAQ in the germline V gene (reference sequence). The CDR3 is CASSPGLAGTNEQFF. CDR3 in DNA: TGTGCCAGCAGCCCAGGACTAGCGGGGACCAATGAGCAGTTCTTC.

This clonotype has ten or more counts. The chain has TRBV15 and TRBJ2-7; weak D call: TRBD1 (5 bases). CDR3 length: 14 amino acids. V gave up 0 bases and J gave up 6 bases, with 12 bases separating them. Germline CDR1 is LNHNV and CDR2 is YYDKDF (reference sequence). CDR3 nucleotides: TGTGCCACCAGCAGAGATCGCAGGGCCGGCGAGCAGTACTTC. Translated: CATSRDRRAGEQYF.

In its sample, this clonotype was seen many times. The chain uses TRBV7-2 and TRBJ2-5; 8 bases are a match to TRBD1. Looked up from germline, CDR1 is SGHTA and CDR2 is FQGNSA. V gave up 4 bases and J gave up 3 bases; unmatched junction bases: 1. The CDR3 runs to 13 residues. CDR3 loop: CASSSGQEETQYF. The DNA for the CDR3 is TGTGCCAGCAGCTCGGGACAGGAAGAGACCCAGTACTTC.

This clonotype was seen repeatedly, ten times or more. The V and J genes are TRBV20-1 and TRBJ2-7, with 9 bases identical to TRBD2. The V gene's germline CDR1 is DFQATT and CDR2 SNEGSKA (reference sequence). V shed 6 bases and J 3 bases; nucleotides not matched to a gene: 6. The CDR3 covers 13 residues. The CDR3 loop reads CSALGLAYYEQYF. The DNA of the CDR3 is TGCAGTGCGCTGGGACTAGCATACTACGAGCAGTACTTC.

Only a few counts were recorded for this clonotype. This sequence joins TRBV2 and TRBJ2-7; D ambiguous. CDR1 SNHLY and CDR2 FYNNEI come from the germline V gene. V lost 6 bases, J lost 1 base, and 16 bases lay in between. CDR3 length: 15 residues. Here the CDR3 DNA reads TGTGCCAGCAGCGCCCGGAAAGCTGGGTCCTACGAGCAGTACTTC. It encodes CASSARKAGSYEQYF.

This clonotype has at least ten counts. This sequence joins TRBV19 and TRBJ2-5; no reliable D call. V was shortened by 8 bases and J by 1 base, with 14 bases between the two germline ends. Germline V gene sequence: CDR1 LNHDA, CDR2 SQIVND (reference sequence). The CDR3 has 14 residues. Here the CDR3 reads CASRPSGIQETQYF. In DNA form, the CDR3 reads TGTGCCAGTCGCCCCTCAGGAATCCAAGAGACCCAGTACTTC.

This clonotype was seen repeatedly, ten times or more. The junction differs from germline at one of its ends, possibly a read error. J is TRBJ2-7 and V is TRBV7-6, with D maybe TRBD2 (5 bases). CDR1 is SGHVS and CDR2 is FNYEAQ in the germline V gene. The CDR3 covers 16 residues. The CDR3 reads CASSLAAGLVSSEQYF. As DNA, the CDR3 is TGTGCCAGCAGCTTAGCGGCGGGCCTAGTATCCTCCGAGCAGTACTTC.

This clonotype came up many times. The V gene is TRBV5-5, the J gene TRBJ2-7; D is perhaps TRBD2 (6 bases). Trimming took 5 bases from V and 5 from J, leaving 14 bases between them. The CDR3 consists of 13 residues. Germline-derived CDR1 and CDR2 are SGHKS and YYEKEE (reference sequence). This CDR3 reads CASRRRETHEQYF. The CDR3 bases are TGTGCCAGCAGGAGGCGGGAAACCCACGAGCAGTACTTC.

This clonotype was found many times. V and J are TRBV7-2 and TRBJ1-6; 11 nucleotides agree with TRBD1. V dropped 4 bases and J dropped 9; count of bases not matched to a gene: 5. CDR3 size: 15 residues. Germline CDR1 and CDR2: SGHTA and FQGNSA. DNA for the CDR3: TGTGCCAGCAGCTATGGACAGGGGGCCCTTTCACCCCTCCACTTT. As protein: CASSYGQGALSPLHF.

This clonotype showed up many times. The CDR3 DNA reads as TGTGCCACCGCGGAGGGGCCCTACAATGAGCAGTTCTTC. Translating it yields CATAEGPYNEQFF. The chain uses TRBV24-1 and TRBJ2-1; the D gene is possibly TRBD2 (6 bases). V was shortened by 9 bases and J by 2 bases, with 10 bases between the two germline ends. The CDR3 is 13 residues long. Germline CDR1 is KGHDR and CDR2 is SFDVKD.

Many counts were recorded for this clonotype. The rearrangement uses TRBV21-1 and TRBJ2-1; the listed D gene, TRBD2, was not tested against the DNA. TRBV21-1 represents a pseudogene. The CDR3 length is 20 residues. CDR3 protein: CASSLADGRAVLRSYNEQFF. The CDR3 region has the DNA TGTGCCAGCAGCTTAGCGGATGGGAGGGCCGTTTTACGCTCCTACAATGAGCAGTTCTTC.

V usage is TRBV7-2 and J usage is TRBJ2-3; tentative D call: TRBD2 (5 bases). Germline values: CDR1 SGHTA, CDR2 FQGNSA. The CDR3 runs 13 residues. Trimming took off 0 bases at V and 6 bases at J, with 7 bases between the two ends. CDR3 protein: CASSLAREDTQYF. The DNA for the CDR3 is TGTGCCAGCAGCTTAGCGAGGGAGGATACGCAGTATTTT. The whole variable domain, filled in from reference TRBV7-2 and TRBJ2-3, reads GAGVSQSPSNKVTEKGKDVELRCDPISGHTALYWYRQSLGQGLEFLIYFQGNSAPDKSGLPSDRFSAERTGGSVSTLTIQRTQQEDSAVYLCASSLAREDTQYFGPGTRLTVL.

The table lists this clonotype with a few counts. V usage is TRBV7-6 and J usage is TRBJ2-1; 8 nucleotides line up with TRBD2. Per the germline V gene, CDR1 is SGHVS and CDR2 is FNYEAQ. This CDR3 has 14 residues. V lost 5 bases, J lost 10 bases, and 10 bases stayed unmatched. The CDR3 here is CASSQLTSEGEQFF. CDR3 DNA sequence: TGTGCCAGCAGCCAGCTGACTAGCGAGGGGGAGCAGTTCTTC.

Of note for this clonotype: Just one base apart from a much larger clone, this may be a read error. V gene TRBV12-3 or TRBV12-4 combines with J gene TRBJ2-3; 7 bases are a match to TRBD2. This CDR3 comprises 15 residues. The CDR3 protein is CTSSLEGGRADTQYF. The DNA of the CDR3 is TGTACCAGCAGTTTAGAAGGCGGGAGAGCAGATACGCAGTATTTT.

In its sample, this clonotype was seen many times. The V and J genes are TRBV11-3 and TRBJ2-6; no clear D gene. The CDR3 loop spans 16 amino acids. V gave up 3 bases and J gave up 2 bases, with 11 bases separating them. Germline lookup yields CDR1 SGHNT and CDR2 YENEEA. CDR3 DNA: TGTGCCAGCAGCTTCCCCCGGCAGCCTGGGGCCAACGTCCTGACTTTC. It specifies CASSFPRQPGANVLTF.

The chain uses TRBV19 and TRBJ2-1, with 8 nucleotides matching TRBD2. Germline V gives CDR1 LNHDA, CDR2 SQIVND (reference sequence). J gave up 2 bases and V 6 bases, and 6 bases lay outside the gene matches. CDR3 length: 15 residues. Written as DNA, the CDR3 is TGTGCCAGTAGCCGCCGGACTAGCACCTACAATGAGCAGTTCTTC. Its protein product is CASSRRTSTYNEQFF.

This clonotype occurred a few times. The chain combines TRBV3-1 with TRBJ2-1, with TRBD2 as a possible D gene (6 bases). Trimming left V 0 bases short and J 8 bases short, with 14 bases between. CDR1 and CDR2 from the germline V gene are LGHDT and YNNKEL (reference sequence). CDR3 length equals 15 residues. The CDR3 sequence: CASSQDPTSSDEQFF. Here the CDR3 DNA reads TGTGCCAGCAGCCAAGATCCCACTAGCTCGGATGAGCAGTTCTTC.

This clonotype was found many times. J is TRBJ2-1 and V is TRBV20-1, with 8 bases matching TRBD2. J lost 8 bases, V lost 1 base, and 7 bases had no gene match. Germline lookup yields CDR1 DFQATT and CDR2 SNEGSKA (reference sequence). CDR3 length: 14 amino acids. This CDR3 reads CSARGLARWDEQFF. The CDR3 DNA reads TGCAGTGCTAGAGGACTAGCGCGGTGGGATGAGCAGTTCTTC.

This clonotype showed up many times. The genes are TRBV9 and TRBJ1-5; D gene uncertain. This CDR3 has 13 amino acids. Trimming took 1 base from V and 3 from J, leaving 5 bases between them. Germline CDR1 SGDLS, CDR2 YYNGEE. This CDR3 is CASSVQPNQPQHF. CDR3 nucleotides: TGTGCCAGCAGCGTACAGCCCAATCAGCCCCAGCATTTT. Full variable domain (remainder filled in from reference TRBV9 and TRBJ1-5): DSGVTQTPKHLITATGQRVTLRCSPRSGDLSVYWYQQSLDQGLQFLIQYYNGEERAKGNILERFSAQQFPDLHSELNLSSLELGDSALYFCASSVQPNQPQHFGDGTRLSIL.

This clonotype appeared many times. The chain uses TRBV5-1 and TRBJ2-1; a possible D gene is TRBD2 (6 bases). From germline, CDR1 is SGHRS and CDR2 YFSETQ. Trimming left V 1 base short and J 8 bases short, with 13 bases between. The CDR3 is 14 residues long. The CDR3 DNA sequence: TGCGCCAGCAGCTTGAGGGTGGGAGGCGATGAGCAGTTCTTC. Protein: CASSLRVGGDEQFF.

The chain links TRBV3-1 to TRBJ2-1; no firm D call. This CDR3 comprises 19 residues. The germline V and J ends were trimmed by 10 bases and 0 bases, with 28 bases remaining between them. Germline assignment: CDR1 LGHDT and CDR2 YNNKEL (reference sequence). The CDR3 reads CATSKYGGGEPSSYNEQFF. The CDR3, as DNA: TGTGCCACCTCCAAGTATGGCGGCGGAGAACCTAGCTCCTACAATGAGCAGTTCTTC.

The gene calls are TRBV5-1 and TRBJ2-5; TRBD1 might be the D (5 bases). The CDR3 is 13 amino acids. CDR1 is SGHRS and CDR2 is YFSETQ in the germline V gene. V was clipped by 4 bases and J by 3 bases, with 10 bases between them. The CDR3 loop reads CASSPRQKETQYF. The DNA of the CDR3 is TGCGCCAGCAGCCCAAGACAGAAAGAGACCCAGTACTTC.

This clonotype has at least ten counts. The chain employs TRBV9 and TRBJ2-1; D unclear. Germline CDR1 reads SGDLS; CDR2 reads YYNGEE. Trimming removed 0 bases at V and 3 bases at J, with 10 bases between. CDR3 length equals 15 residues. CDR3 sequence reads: CASSVEGSLYNEQFF. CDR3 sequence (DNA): TGTGCCAGCAGCGTAGAGGGTAGTCTCTACAATGAGCAGTTCTTC.

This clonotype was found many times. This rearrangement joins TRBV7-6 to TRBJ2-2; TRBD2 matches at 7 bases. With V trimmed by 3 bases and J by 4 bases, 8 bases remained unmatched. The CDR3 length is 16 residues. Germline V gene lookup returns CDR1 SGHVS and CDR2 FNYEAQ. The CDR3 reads CASSFSPSGRTGELFF. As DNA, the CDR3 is TGTGCCAGCAGCTTTTCTCCTAGCGGTCGCACCGGGGAGCTGTTTTTT.

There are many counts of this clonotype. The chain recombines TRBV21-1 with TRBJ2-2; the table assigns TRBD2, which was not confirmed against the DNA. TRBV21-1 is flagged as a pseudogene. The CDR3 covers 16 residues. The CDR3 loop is CASSNPAGGPTGELFF. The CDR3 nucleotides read TGTGCCAGCAGCAACCCAGCGGGAGGTCCCACCGGGGAGCTGTTTTTT.

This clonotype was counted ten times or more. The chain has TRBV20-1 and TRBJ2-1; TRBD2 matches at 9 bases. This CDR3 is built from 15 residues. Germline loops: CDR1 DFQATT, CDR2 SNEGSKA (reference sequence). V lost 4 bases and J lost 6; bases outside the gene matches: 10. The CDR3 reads CSAIHTSGYSNEQFF. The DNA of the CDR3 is TGCAGTGCTATTCATACTAGCGGGTACTCCAATGAGCAGTTCTTC.

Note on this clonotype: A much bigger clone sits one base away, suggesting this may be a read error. This CDR3 reads CVTSEGATSVYNEQFF. The CDR3 DNA is TGTGTCACCAGTGAGGGGGCGACTAGCGTCTACAATGAGCAGTTCTTC. This chain connects TRBV24-1 to TRBJ2-1, with TRBD2 as a possible D gene (8 bases). The CDR3 sequence is 16 residues long. The V gene's germline CDR1 is KGHDR and CDR2 SFDVKD.